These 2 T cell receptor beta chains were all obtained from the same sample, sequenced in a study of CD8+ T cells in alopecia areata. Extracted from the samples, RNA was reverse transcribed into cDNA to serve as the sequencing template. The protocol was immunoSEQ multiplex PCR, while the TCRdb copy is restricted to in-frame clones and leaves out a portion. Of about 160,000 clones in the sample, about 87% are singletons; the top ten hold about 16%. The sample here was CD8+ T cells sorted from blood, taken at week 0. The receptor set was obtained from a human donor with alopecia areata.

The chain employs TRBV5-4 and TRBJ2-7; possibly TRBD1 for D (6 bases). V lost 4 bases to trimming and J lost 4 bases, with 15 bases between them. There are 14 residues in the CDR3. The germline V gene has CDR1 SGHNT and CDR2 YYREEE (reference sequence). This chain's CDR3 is CASSLPDRPYEQYF. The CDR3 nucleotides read TGTGCCAGCAGCCTCCCGGACAGACCTTACGAGCAGTACTTC.

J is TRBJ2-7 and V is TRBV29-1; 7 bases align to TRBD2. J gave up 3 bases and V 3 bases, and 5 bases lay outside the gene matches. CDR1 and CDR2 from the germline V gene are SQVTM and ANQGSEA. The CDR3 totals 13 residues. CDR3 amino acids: CSVEGGSNYEQYF. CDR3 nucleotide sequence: TGCAGCGTTGAGGGGGGGTCAAACTACGAGCAGTACTTC.